This T cell receptor (beta chain) was sequenced in a study of OX40 agonist ivuxolimab in advanced cancers. Across the whole study: Dose-escalation patients suffered from hepatocellular carcinoma, melanoma, renal cell or head and neck cancer. Treatment received earlier with anti-PD-1, anti-PD-L1 or anti-CTLA-4 agents was allowed, and more than 35% had some.

CDR1 SGHVS and CDR2 FNYEAQ come from the germline V gene. The CDR3 sequence is 15 residues long. Trimming took 0 bases from V and 5 from J, leaving 11 bases between them. Only in-frame clones appear in the TCRdb table, and some are missing; sequencing was by immunoSEQ multiplex PCR. In the table there are approximately 20,000 clones, 83% of which are singletons. The TCR was taken from an adult with an advanced solid tumor such as melanoma, head and neck, liver or kidney cancer. V is TRBV7-6 and J is TRBJ2-1, with no clear D. The sample here was CD4+ or CD8+ T cells sorted from blood, taken in a trial of the OX40 agonist ivuxolimab. The CDR3 DNA reads TGTGCCAGCAGCTTAGCGCCTGAGGCCCACAATGAGCAGTTCTTC. It yields the protein CASSLAPEAHNEQFF.